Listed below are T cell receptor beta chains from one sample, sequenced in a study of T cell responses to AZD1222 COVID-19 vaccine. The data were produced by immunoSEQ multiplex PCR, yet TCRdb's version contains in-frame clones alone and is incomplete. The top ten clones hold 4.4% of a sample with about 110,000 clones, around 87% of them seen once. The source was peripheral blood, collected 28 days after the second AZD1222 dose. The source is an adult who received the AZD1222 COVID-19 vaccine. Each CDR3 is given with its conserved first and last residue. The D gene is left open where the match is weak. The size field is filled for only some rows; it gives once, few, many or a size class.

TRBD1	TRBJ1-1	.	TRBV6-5	TGTGCCAGCAGCCAACAGGGGGGGCCTGAAGCTTTCTTT	CASSQQGGPEAFF
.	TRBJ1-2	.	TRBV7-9	TGTGCCAGCAGCTCTCTTACAGGTCGTATCTATGGCTACACCTTC	CASSSLTGRIYGYTF
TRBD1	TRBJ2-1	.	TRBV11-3	TGTGCCAGCAGCTTGGGGACAGGGTCCGGCAATGAGCAGTTCTTC	CASSLGTGSGNEQFF
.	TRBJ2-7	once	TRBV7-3	TGTGCCAGCAGCTTAGATCATACCTACGAGCAGTACTTC	CASSLDHTYEQYF
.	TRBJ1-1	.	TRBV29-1	TGCAGCGTTGTTGGGGGTGAAAACACTGAAGCTTTCTTT	CSVVGGENTEAFF
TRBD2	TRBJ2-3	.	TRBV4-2	TGTGCCAGCAGCCAAGGATCCGGGACTAGCGGGAGAGATACGCAGTATTTT	CASSQGSGTSGRDTQYF
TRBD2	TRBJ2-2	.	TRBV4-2	TGTGCCAGCAGCCAAGATGGATCAGCGGGAACCGGGGAGCTGTTTTTT	CASSQDGSAGTGELFF
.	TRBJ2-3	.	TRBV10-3	TGTGCCATCAGGGCAGTCCCGTCCATGAGCACAGATACGCAGTATTTT	CAIRAVPSMSTDTQYF
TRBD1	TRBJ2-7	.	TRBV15	TGTGCCACCAGCAGAGTGGGCCGAGGGGGACAGGGGGTCCGCGAGCAGTACTTC	CATSRVGRGGQGVREQYF
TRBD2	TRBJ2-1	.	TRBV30	TGTGCCTGGAGTACCTTACTCCCTTCGGGACTAGTCTCTGAGCAGTTCTTC	CAWSTLLPSGLVSEQFF
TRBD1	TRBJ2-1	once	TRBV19	TGTGCCAGTAGTACGCACAGGGGGCGTCGCGATGAGCAGTTCTTC	CASSTHRGRRDEQFF
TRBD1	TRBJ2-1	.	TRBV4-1	TGCGCCAGCAGCCAAGTAGGGACAGGGGATTCAGGGGAGCAGTTCTTC	CASSQVGTGDSGEQFF